This paragraph covers one T cell receptor (beta chain) sequence. Its antigen is unknown. Per-nucleotide qualities are absent, and no much larger clonotype sits a single base away. The germline ends are 11 bases apart after V is trimmed by 1 base and J by 4 bases. Inclusive of the bounding cysteine and phenylalanine, the CDR3 is 14 residues long. The only DNA kept is the CDR3, 42 bases in frame from the first base. Per the germline V gene (reference sequence), GTSNPN is the CDR1 and SVGIG is the CDR2. Library construction relied on multiplex PCR. Sequencing was performed on an Illumina HiSeq 4000. CDR3 regions were amplified by Arm-PCR with iRepertoire HTBI primers to construct TCR beta libraries. Gel purification was performed on PCR products prior to sequencing. On the authors' methods: Gene usage analysis of CDR3 amino acid clonotypes relied on the approximately 60 TRBV and 13 to 15 TRBJ segments identified across samples. COPE and FqMerger were used to merge the filtered high-quality paired reads into contigs. BLAST was used to align contigs to IMGT TRBV, TRBD and TRBJ reference genes, with CDR3 defined following IMGT. Clonotypes above 0.1% frequency were classified as highly expanded clones. Repertoire diversity was measured by Shannon entropy, and V-J evenness by the Gini coefficient. A clonotype was considered public if more than one individual shared it. The raw public data were reprocessed by TCRdb itself: fastp quality trimming at Q25, MiXCR clonotype calling, in-frame beta chains only. Rows matching on CDR3 protein sequence are summarized as one entry with the most common DNA and genes. In this record, the V and J calls reflect TCRdb's handling and not the investigators' own analysis. The sample table lists 310,000 or so distinct CDR3 sequences, around 20% of them with a count of one. Together, the top ten hold 29% of the sample.

Per the publication, the time point label means: persistent/refractory GD, antithyroid drugs over 5 years with positive TRAb. For both TCR sequencing and RNA sequencing, RNA was extracted from PBMCs in TRIzol. Graves' disease was diagnosed according to American Thyroid Association guidelines. Recruitment of patients was carried out at an endocrinology department in Xi'an, China. Each patient gave around 9.2 milliliters of peripheral blood, collected in an EDTA anticoagulant tube. Ficoll Paque Plus density gradient separation was used to isolate PBMCs, and no additional T cell sorting was done. An Agilent 2100 Bioanalyzer and agarose gel were used to check RNA quality, and a NanoDrop 2000 was used to measure RNA concentration. This record belongs to a study of regulatory T cells in long-lasting Graves disease (dated by TCRdb to the early 2020s). In terms of the full investigation: Persistent Graves' disease was defined as persistently positive TSH receptor autoantibodies together with antithyroid drug treatment for over 5 years. Peripheral blood TCR sequencing and RNA sequencing compared persistent Graves' disease patients with newly diagnosed Graves' disease patients. The study was registered as a clinical trial and conducted in China. TCR sequencing covered 13 persistent and around 20 newly diagnosed Graves' disease patients, 33 samples in total. In the clinical cohort, patients with persistent Graves' disease had used antithyroid drugs for an average of about 10 years.

Findings and caveats that apply to the study as a whole: Only peripheral blood was studied, because thyroid tissue, the primary lesion, was inaccessible. Sequencing and analysis were limited to the TCR beta chain. Patients with persistent disease shared more public clonotypes (about 2,700) than newly diagnosed patients did (about 970). Persistent disease showed preferential use of TRBV28, TRBJ1-2 and TRBJ2-5, whereas newly diagnosed disease favored TRBV20-1 and TRBJ2-1. The authors noted that the small sample size was a limitation that may lower accuracy. Lower TCR Shannon entropy and fewer highly expanded clones were observed in persistent Graves' disease patients than in newly diagnosed patients, which suggested clonal expansion.

The material sequenced was peripheral blood mononuclear cells (PBMCs), taken when the disease was refractory, from a patient treated with antithyroid drugs. The chain is made from TRBV30 and TRBJ2-4; the D gene cannot be resolved reliably. The origin of this receptor is a female donor with Graves disease. The CDR3 region reads CAWSGGFRKNIQYF. The DNA sequence is TGTGCCTGGAGTGGAGGATTTCGAAAAAACATTCAGTACTTC.